Following are 14 T cell receptor beta chains from one sample sequenced in a study of OX40 agonist ivuxolimab in advanced cancers. Here immunoSEQ multiplex PCR was the method, and the copy in TCRdb shows in-frame clones only, minus some. This sample has fewer than 40,000 clones, with about 70% found just once. The sequencing here drew on CD4+ or CD8+ T cells sorted from blood, taken in a trial of the OX40 agonist ivuxolimab. Source of these receptors: an adult with an advanced solid tumor such as melanoma, head and neck, liver or kidney cancer.

The gene calls are TRBV5-5 and TRBJ1-4; 7 nucleotides line up with TRBD1. The V gene's germline CDR1 is SGHKS and CDR2 YYEKEE (reference sequence). The junction had 11 bases not matched to a gene; V was cut back by 4 bases and J by 2 bases. The length of the CDR3 is 17 residues. This chain's CDR3 is CASSTSTTGVTNEKLFF. CDR3 nucleotide sequence: TGTGCCAGCAGCACATCTACCACAGGGGTGACTAATGAAAAACTGTTTTTT.

The V call is TRBV6-1, the J call TRBJ1-6, with 7 bases fitting TRBD1. The length of the CDR3 is 14 residues. Per germline, CDR1 MNHNS and CDR2 SASEGT. V lost 2 bases, J lost 10 bases, and 5 bases stayed unmatched. The CDR3 here is CASSERQGGSPLHF. CDR3 sequence (DNA): TGTGCCAGCAGTGAAAGACAGGGAGGATCACCCCTCCACTTT.

This clone has a handful of counts. V usage is TRBV25-1 and J usage is TRBJ2-5; D could derive from TRBD1 or TRBD2 (5 bases each). V lost 4 bases, J lost 5 bases, and 20 bases lay in between. CDR1 is MGHDK and CDR2 is SYGVNS in the germline V gene. This CDR3 comprises 16 residues. The CDR3 bases are TGTGCCAGCAGTGTATCCGGGACCACCCACGGGGAGACCCAGTACTTC. This codes for CASSVSGTTHGETQYF.

The rearrangement joins TRBV5-4 to TRBJ2-3, with unresolved D. Germline values: CDR1 SGHNT, CDR2 YYREEE (reference sequence). This CDR3 spans 13 amino acids. Deletions cut 4 bases from V and 5 bases from J, with 11 bases between. This chain's CDR3 is CASSLWVVDTQYF. The DNA of the CDR3 is TGTGCCAGCAGCCTTTGGGTAGTAGATACGCAGTATTTT.

This sequence joins TRBV30 and TRBJ1-2; 9 nucleotides line up with TRBD1. The CDR3 spans 14 residues. V was pared by 2 bases and J by 7 bases, with 8 bases of the junction left unmatched. Germline CDR1 GTSNPN, CDR2 SVGIG (reference sequence). The DNA of the CDR3 is TGTGCCTGGAGTACTCCGGGACAGGGACGTGGCTACACCTTC. Its translation: CAWSTPGQGRGYTF.

V usage is TRBV5-1 and J usage is TRBJ1-1; 9 bases align to TRBD1. The CDR3 extends over 14 amino acids. Per germline, CDR1 SGHRS and CDR2 YFSETQ. V lost 10 bases and J lost 5; bases outside the gene matches: 12. CDR3 region: CAAKKTGGSTEAFF. CDR3 DNA sequence: TGCGCCGCTAAGAAAACAGGGGGCAGTACTGAAGCTTTCTTT.

This chain's CDR3 is CASSRQANTGELFF. The CDR3 DNA is TGTGCCAGCAGTCGTCAGGCGAACACCGGGGAGCTGTTTTTT. The chain has TRBV6-5 and TRBJ2-2, with D hard to call. Between the trimmed V and J ends, which lost 5 bases and 0 bases, there was a span of 7 bases. Germline-derived CDR1 and CDR2 are MNHEY and SVGAGI. The CDR3 covers 14 residues.

This chain joins TRBV6-1 and TRBJ1-1, with unresolved D. The V end was cut by 6 bases, the J end by 5 bases, with 7 bases between. Germline V gene data show CDR1 as MNHNS and CDR2 as SASEGT. CDR3 size: 11 residues. The CDR3 region has the DNA TGTGCCAGCAGGGTACCTACTGAAGCTTTCTTT. Translated: CASRVPTEAFF.

The J gene is TRBJ1-5, the V gene TRBV30; no firm D call. The germline gives CDR1 GTSNPN, CDR2 SVGIG (reference sequence). V lost 1 base and J lost 0, with 4 bases in between. This CDR3 has 13 residues. The CDR3 region is CAWSEDSNQPQHF. CDR3 nucleotides: TGTGCCTGGAGTGAAGATAGCAATCAGCCCCAGCATTTT.

The V gene is TRBV30, the J gene TRBJ1-3; D unresolved. The germline V and J ends were trimmed by 0 bases and 8 bases, with 8 bases remaining between them. The germline V gene encodes CDR1 GTSNPN and CDR2 SVGIG (reference sequence). This CDR3 has 12 amino acids. The CDR3 DNA reads TGTGCCTGGAGTGTAGTAGGATACACCATATATTTT. Residues: CAWSVVGYTIYF.

A remark on this clone: Compared with germline, one end of the junction differs, possibly owing to a read error. The rearrangement joins TRBV18 to TRBJ2-7; the match to TRBD1 covers 9 bases. This CDR3 is 12 amino acids long. Germline CDR1 reads KGHSH; CDR2 reads LQKENI. The CDR3 region is CASSPGTGPPHF. CDR3 nucleotide sequence: TGTGCCAGCTCACCCGGGACAGGGCCCCCTCACTTC.

The gene calls are TRBV7-9 and TRBJ1-1, with D possibly TRBD1 on 6 matching bases. The germline V gene has CDR1 SEHNR and CDR2 FQNEAQ (reference sequence). V was cut by 3 bases and J by 4 bases, with 12 bases left in between. The CDR3 runs 14 residues. Written as DNA, the CDR3 is TGTGCCAGCAGCTTTGAGGGGGTAGGCACTGAAGCTTTCTTT. Its translation: CASSFEGVGTEAFF.

V gene TRBV28 combines with J gene TRBJ2-7, with D uncertain. The V end was cut by 5 bases, the J end by 1 base, with 9 bases between. The CDR3 is made up of 13 amino acids. CDR1 and CDR2 (germline): MDHEN, SYDVKM. The chain's CDR3 is CASSTVLSYEQYV. DNA for the CDR3: TGTGCCAGCAGTACGGTGTTATCCTACGAGCAGTACGTC.

The V gene is TRBV5-1, the J gene TRBJ2-4, with D unclear. CDR3 length: 14 amino acids. The germline V gene encodes CDR1 SGHRS and CDR2 YFSETQ. Trimming pared 0 bases from V and 1 base from J, leaving 5 bases between. The CDR3 DNA is TGCGCCAGCAGCTTGGAAGGGGCCAAAAACATTCAGTACTTC. It translates to CASSLEGAKNIQYF.